What follows are 29 T cell receptor beta chains derived from one specimen sequenced in a study of radiotherapy plus CTLA-4 blockade in lung cancer. Libraries were prepared by immunoSEQ multiplex PCR; TCRdb keeps only in-frame clonotypes and omits some of them. The sample has 20,000 to 30,000 clones, about four fifths seen once. Material: peripheral blood, obtained from a patient treated with radiotherapy plus ipilimumab. The receptors stem from a human donor with non-small cell lung cancer that progressed on radiotherapy plus ipilimumab.

The chain joins TRBV2 to TRBJ2-3; 8 bases are shared with TRBD2. With V trimmed by 7 bases and J by 4 bases, 7 bases remained unmatched. This CDR3 is built from 14 residues. The germline V gene has CDR1 SNHLY and CDR2 FYNNEI. This CDR3 reads CASKVSGTPDTQYF. The CDR3 DNA is TGTGCCAGCAAGGTTAGCGGGACCCCAGATACGCAGTATTTT. The full variable domain, rest sourced from reference TRBV2 and TRBJ2-3, is EPEVTQTPSHQVTQMGQEVILRCVPISNHLYFYWYRQILGQKVEFLVSFYNNEISEKSEIFDDQFSVERPDGSNFTLKIRSTKLEDSAMYFCASKVSGTPDTQYFGPGTRLTVL.

This clone is a singleton in its sample. V and J are TRBV28 and TRBJ2-3; TRBD1 matches at 7 bases. Trimming removed 2 bases from V and 1 base from J; junction bases left unmatched: 3. Germline V gene sequence: CDR1 MDHEN, CDR2 SYDVKM. The CDR3 totals 15 residues. The CDR3 sequence: CASSLRGTGTDTQYF. CDR3 nucleotide sequence: TGTGCCAGCAGTTTACGAGGGACAGGCACAGATACGCAGTATTTT.

The V and J genes are TRBV5-6 and TRBJ2-7; D might be TRBD1 (6 bases). The CDR3 consists of 14 residues. Germline CDR1 and CDR2: SGHDT and YYEEEE. The V gene lost 3 bases and the J gene lost 5 bases, with 15 bases spanning the gap. The CDR3: CASSYQTGIHEQYF. CDR3 DNA sequence: TGTGCCAGCAGCTACCAGACAGGAATCCACGAGCAGTACTTC. The variable domain in full, with the rest retrieved from reference TRBV5-6 and TRBJ2-7, is DAGVTQSPTHLIKTRGQQVTLRCSPKSGHDTVSWYQQALGQGPQFIFQYYEEEERQRGNFPDRFSGHQFPNYSSELNVNALLLGDSALYLCASSYQTGIHEQYFGPGTRLTVT.

This chain uses TRBV13 with TRBJ2-5, with 7 bases lining up with TRBD1. The CDR3 has 15 residues. Germline V gene lookup returns CDR1 PRHDT and CDR2 FYEKMQ (reference sequence). Trimming took 4 bases from V and 2 from J; bases not matched to a gene: 7. The CDR3 region is CASSSVRGRQETQYF. CDR3 DNA: TGTGCCAGCAGCTCGGTCAGGGGGAGACAAGAGACCCAGTACTTC.

V usage is TRBV7-9 and J usage is TRBJ1-2; D possibly corresponds to TRBD1 (5 bases). Per germline, CDR1 SEHNR and CDR2 FQNEAQ (reference sequence). This CDR3 region has 16 residues. The V and J ends lost 5 bases and 0 bases respectively, with 16 bases between them. The CDR3 is CASSPKMGEANYGYTF. The DNA of the CDR3 is TGTGCCAGCAGCCCCAAAATGGGGGAAGCTAACTATGGCTACACCTTC.

CDR3 DNA sequence: TGCGCCAGCAGCTTGGCCCGGGCAGGCCTCACAGATACGCAGTATTTT. This translates into CASSLARAGLTDTQYF. The chain uses TRBV5-1 and TRBJ2-3, with no clear D. Germline V gene lookup returns CDR1 SGHRS and CDR2 YFSETQ. Trimming cost V 0 bases and J 2 bases, with 13 bases left between them. The CDR3 contains 16 residues. Using reference TRBV5-1 and TRBJ2-3 for the parts outside the CDR3, the full variable domain is KAGVTQTPRYLIKTRGQQVTLSCSPISGHRSVSWYQQTPGQGLQFLFEYFSETQRNKGNFPGRFSGRQFSNSRSEMNVSTLELGDSALYLCASSLARAGLTDTQYFGPGTRLTVL.

In this sample, this clone turned up once. This sequence joins TRBV4-1 and TRBJ2-6, with D perhaps matching TRBD1 (6 bases). The germline V and J ends were trimmed by 1 base and 13 bases, with 17 bases remaining between them. CDR1 is MGHRA and CDR2 is YSYEKL in the germline V gene. The CDR3 contains 15 residues. CDR3 sequence reads: CASSQVLPGTKVLTF. The DNA of the CDR3 is TGCGCCAGCAGCCAAGTCCTGCCCGGGACAAAGGTCCTGACTTTC.

This clone was seen just once. This sequence joins TRBV7-9 and TRBJ2-5; tentative D call: TRBD2 (6 bases). The CDR3 spans 15 residues. Per the germline V gene, CDR1 is SEHNR and CDR2 is FQNEAQ (reference sequence). Trimming took off 5 bases at V and 2 bases at J, with 15 bases between the two ends. Written as DNA, the CDR3 is TGTGCCAGCAGCCCCAAGGTAGCGGATCAAGAGACCCAGTACTTC. Translating gives CASSPKVADQETQYF.

The chain is built from TRBV9 and TRBJ2-7; tentatively, D is TRBD2 (6 bases). V was pared by 2 bases and J by 3 bases, with 12 bases between. The CDR3 is 14 residues long. Germline loops: CDR1 SGDLS, CDR2 YYNGEE. CDR3 coding DNA: TGTGCCAGCAGCGTCGGAGGGAACCTCTACGAGCAGTACTTC. This encodes CASSVGGNLYEQYF.

This clone was picked up a small number of times. This chain uses TRBV9 with TRBJ2-1, with a possible D match to TRBD1 (6 bases). Per the germline V gene, CDR1 is SGDLS and CDR2 is YYNGEE. The V end lost 2 bases, the J end lost 4 bases, and 13 bases lay between the germline ends. CDR3 size: 15 residues. This CDR3 is CASSVSGVSYNEQFF. The CDR3 region has the DNA TGTGCCAGCAGCGTTTCAGGGGTTTCATACAATGAGCAGTTCTTC.

The table lists this clone with a count of one. J is TRBJ1-1 and V is TRBV6-5; no firm D call. The CDR3 is made up of 16 amino acids. Trimming stripped 2 bases from V and 4 bases from J, with 17 bases between. Germline loops: CDR1 MNHEY, CDR2 SVGAGI. The CDR3 DNA sequence: TGTGCCAGCAGTTACCCGGGAAGCCCCGGAGGCACTGAAGCTTTCTTT. Translating gives CASSYPGSPGGTEAFF.

The chain is built from TRBV27 and TRBJ2-3, with a possible D match to TRBD1 (6 bases). Trimming pared 5 bases from V and 1 base from J, leaving 16 bases between. Germline values: CDR1 MNHEY, CDR2 SMNVEV (reference sequence). The CDR3 consists of 16 residues. This chain's CDR3 is CASSPLQGLGTDTQYF. CDR3 in DNA: TGTGCCAGCAGTCCCCTACAGGGATTGGGCACAGATACGCAGTATTTT.

This sequence joins TRBV7-6 and TRBJ2-1, with D tentatively TRBD2 (6 bases). This CDR3 spans 15 amino acids. V was pared by 1 base and J by 4 bases, with 11 bases between. Germline CDR1 SGHVS, CDR2 FNYEAQ. The CDR3 sequence: CASSLGASAYNEQFF. For the CDR3, the DNA is TGTGCCAGCAGCTTAGGGGCTAGCGCGTACAATGAGCAGTTCTTC. Filled out from reference TRBV7-6 and TRBJ2-1, the complete variable domain reads GAGVSQSPRYKVTKRGQDVALRCDPISGHVSLYWYRQALGQGPEFLTYFNYEAQQDKSGLPNDRFSAERPEGSISTLTIQRTEQRDSAMYRCASSLGASAYNEQFFGPGTRLTVL.

The chain combines TRBV7-9 with TRBJ2-7; 7 bases are shared with TRBD1. The germline V gene has CDR1 SEHNR and CDR2 FQNEAQ (reference sequence). The CDR3 spans 16 residues. With V trimmed by 4 bases and J by 1 base, 10 bases remained unmatched. In DNA form, the CDR3 reads TGTGCCAGCAGCTCCACTGTGGACAGGTGGTCCTACGAGCAGTACTTC. This codes for CASSSTVDRWSYEQYF.

The rearrangement joins TRBV30 to TRBJ2-7; D is uncertain. V lost 2 bases and J lost 6, with 20 bases in between. Germline CDR1 and CDR2: GTSNPN and SVGIG (reference sequence). This CDR3 has 15 residues. CDR3 protein: CAWSSNIGLGGEQYF. In DNA, the CDR3 is TGTGCCTGGAGTTCAAACATAGGGTTAGGCGGCGAGCAGTACTTC.

This chain links TRBV7-6 with TRBJ2-7; D call uncertain. The germline gives CDR1 SGHVS, CDR2 FNYEAQ. Trimming removed 0 bases from V and 3 bases from J, with 12 bases in between. There are 15 residues in the CDR3. The CDR3 DNA reads as TGTGCCAGCAGCTTAGCCCCACCTGGGGACTACGAGCAGTACTTC. Amino acid sequence: CASSLAPPGDYEQYF.

The V gene is TRBV5-1, the J gene TRBJ1-5, with TRBD1 identical over 10 bases. CDR3 size: 15 residues. CDR1 and CDR2 (germline): SGHRS, YFSETQ. V trimming: 5 bases; J trimming: 0 bases; junction bases outside the gene matches: 2. CDR3 nucleotide sequence: TGCGCCAGCAGACGGACAGGGGGTAGCAATCAGCCCCAGCATTTT. Its protein product is CASRRTGGSNQPQHF.

The chain is built from TRBV2 and TRBJ2-3; 11 bases are a match to TRBD1. V lost 7 bases to trimming and J lost 5 bases; unmatched junction nucleotides: 5. The CDR3 consists of 14 residues. Germline V gene data show CDR1 as SNHLY and CDR2 as FYNNEI. The CDR3 region has the DNA TGTGCCAGCACAGGACAGGGGGCTTTAGATACGCAGTATTTT. Translating gives CASTGQGALDTQYF.

This chain links TRBV28 with TRBJ2-3; TRBD2 matches at 11 bases. Losses at the gene ends were 3 bases for V and 1 base for J; bases not matched to a gene: 9. The germline gives CDR1 MDHEN, CDR2 SYDVKM. The CDR3 has 18 residues. DNA of the CDR3: TGTGCCAGCAGTTTCCCTCCTAGCGGGAGGTCACGCACAGATACGCAGTATTTT. It specifies CASSFPPSGRSRTDTQYF.

The rearrangement links TRBV5-1 to TRBJ2-6, with TRBD1 matching over 7 bases. Trimming took 1 base from V and 2 from J; bases not matched to a gene: 3. CDR1 SGHRS and CDR2 YFSETQ come from the germline V gene. The CDR3 runs to 16 residues. The CDR3 here is CASSLQGDAGANVLTF. The CDR3 nucleotides are TGCGCCAGCAGCTTGCAGGGGGATGCTGGGGCCAACGTCCTGACTTTC. Filled out from reference TRBV5-1 and TRBJ2-6, the complete variable domain reads KAGVTQTPRYLIKTRGQQVTLSCSPISGHRSVSWYQQTPGQGLQFLFEYFSETQRNKGNFPGRFSGRQFSNSRSEMNVSTLELGDSALYLCASSLQGDAGANVLTFGAGSRLTVL.

The rearrangement joins TRBV5-5 to TRBJ2-7, with TRBD1 matching 8 bases. The CDR3 totals 16 residues. Germline CDR1 SGHKS, CDR2 YYEKEE (reference sequence). Losses at the gene ends were 4 bases for V and 3 bases for J; bases not matched to a gene: 12. The CDR3 nucleotides are TGTGCCAGCAGCCCAAACCAGGGGGCCGCTGGCTACGAGCAGTACTTC. Translated, it gives CASSPNQGAAGYEQYF.

The chain recombines TRBV19 with TRBJ2-7, with TRBD1 matching 11 bases. The germline V gene encodes CDR1 LNHDA and CDR2 SQIVND (reference sequence). V lost 1 base to trimming and J lost 4 bases; unmatched junction nucleotides: 9. The CDR3 covers 17 residues. CDR3 sequence (DNA): TGTGCCAGTAGTATAGTCCCCCGGACAGGGGGCCGGTACGAGCAGTACTTC. It yields the protein CASSIVPRTGGRYEQYF.

The V and J genes are TRBV28 and TRBJ2-1, with a weak D call TRBD1 (6 bases). Germline assignment: CDR1 MDHEN and CDR2 SYDVKM. Trimming pared 3 bases from V and 4 bases from J, leaving 13 bases between. This CDR3 contains 15 residues. The CDR3 sequence: CASSFGGQGYNEQFF. CDR3 DNA sequence: TGTGCCAGCAGTTTTGGGGGCCAGGGTTACAATGAGCAGTTCTTC. The entire variable domain, with the rest obtained from reference TRBV28 and TRBJ2-1, is as follows: DVKVTQSSRYLVKRTGEKVFLECVQDMDHENMFWYRQDPGLGLRLIYFSYDVKMKEKGDIPEGYSVSREKKERFSLILESASTNQTSMYLCASSFGGQGYNEQFFGPGTRLTVL.

The table lists this clone with a count of one. The chain joins TRBV6-6 to TRBJ2-7, with 12 bases that match TRBD1. The CDR3 extends over 16 amino acids. Germline CDR1 and CDR2: MNHNY and SVGAGI (reference sequence). After removal of 2 bases from V and 7 bases from J, the junction contained 9 bases not matched to a gene. The chain's CDR3 is CASSYGEGQGAREQYF. DNA of the CDR3: TGTGCCAGCAGTTACGGGGAGGGACAGGGGGCTAGGGAGCAGTACTTC.

The chain joins TRBV9 to TRBJ2-1, with D tentatively TRBD1 (5 bases). Germline CDR1 and CDR2: SGDLS and YYNGEE. This CDR3 spans 15 amino acids. V lost 4 bases, J lost 9 bases, and 20 bases lay in between. The chain's CDR3 is CASSPYAGSAIEQFF. CDR3 DNA sequence: TGTGCCAGCAGCCCCTACGCAGGGTCGGCGATTGAGCAGTTCTTC.

The J gene is TRBJ1-4, the V gene TRBV5-6; maybe TRBD1 (5 bases). CDR1 is SGHDT, CDR2 YYEEEE, per germline. V lost 2 bases, J lost 8 bases, and 13 bases lay in between. The CDR3 length is 14 residues. The CDR3 DNA reads as TGTGCCAGCAGCTTTCAGGGAAGGGGCGAAAAACTGTTTTTT. It translates to CASSFQGRGEKLFF.

This chain joins TRBV19 and TRBJ1-5; 8 bases are a match to TRBD1. CDR1 LNHDA and CDR2 SQIVND come from the germline V gene (reference sequence). Trimming cost V 4 bases and J 3 bases; bases outside gene matches: 11. The CDR3 consists of 17 residues. The CDR3 DNA reads as TGTGCCAGTAGTAATGGCCCTGGACAGGGTAACAATCAGCCCCAGCATTTT. This sequence encodes CASSNGPGQGNNQPQHF.

This clone showed up just once. The V and J genes are TRBV7-6 and TRBJ2-1; 9 bases match TRBD2. Germline loops: CDR1 SGHVS, CDR2 FNYEAQ. The length of the CDR3 is 13 residues. The junction had 4 bases not matched to a gene; V was cut back by 4 bases and J by 9 bases. The DNA for the CDR3 is TGTGCCAGCAGCTCCCGTAGCGGGGGTGAGCAGTTCTTC. Protein sequence: CASSSRSGGEQFF.

This chain uses TRBV6-5 with TRBJ2-7; 12 positions agree with TRBD1. CDR1 and CDR2 from the germline V gene are MNHEY and SVGAGI. The V segment lost 6 bases and the J segment 5 bases; nucleotides outside the gene matches: 8. CDR3 length: 15 amino acids. The CDR3 here is CASRLTGTGGDEQYF. The CDR3, as DNA: TGTGCCAGCAGACTTACCGGGACAGGGGGCGACGAGCAGTACTTC.